The next 7 T cell receptor beta chains were all read from a single sample in a study of identical twins. TCRdb called the 5' RACE reads again in MiXCR, with one record for every CDR3 protein. The sample gives just under 650,000 distinct CDR3 sequences, just over 7% of which show up once; less than 2% is in the top ten. These data were also filed under a second study, of yellow fever vaccine responses in identical twins.

The sample consisted of PBMCs. These receptors were obtained from a woman aged 18-29 years in good health.

V and J are TRBV3-1 and TRBJ2-1, with TRBD2 matching over 8 bases. CDR3 length equals 16 residues. The V gene's germline CDR1 is LGHDT and CDR2 YNNKEL (reference sequence). With 1 base clipped from V and 5 bases from J, the junction kept 7 bases outside the gene matches. The CDR3 DNA reads as TGTGCCAGCAGCCAAGGACCTCGCGGGGGGAACAATGAGCAGTTCTTC. This sequence encodes CASSQGPRGGNNEQFF.

This clonotype has a count of ten or more. This chain connects TRBV5-1 to TRBJ2-3; D could derive from TRBD1 or TRBD2 (5 bases each). The CDR3 contains 16 residues. Trimming pared 3 bases from V and 0 bases from J, leaving 14 bases between. Germline lookup yields CDR1 SGHRS and CDR2 YFSETQ. CDR3 sequence: CASSSEGMTSTDTQYF. For the CDR3, the DNA is TGCGCCAGCAGCTCCGAGGGGATGACTAGCACAGATACGCAGTATTTT.

The gene calls are TRBV4-1 and TRBJ2-1; 11 bases line up with TRBD2. The V segment lost 6 bases and the J segment 7 bases; nucleotides outside the gene matches: 8. The CDR3 runs to 15 residues. Germline assignment: CDR1 MGHRA and CDR2 YSYEKL. For the CDR3, the DNA is TGCGCCAGCAGTCAACTAGCGGGAGTTGGGAATGAGCAGTTCTTC. Translating gives CASSQLAGVGNEQFF.

This clonotype was detected only a few times. The chain uses TRBV16 and TRBJ2-3; 7 bases are a match to TRBD2. Germline assignment: CDR1 KGHSY and CDR2 FQNENV. CDR3 length equals 14 residues. Germline trimming cut 6 bases from V and 8 bases from J; bases unmatched to any gene: 11. The CDR3, as DNA: TGTGCCAGCAGTCAGGAGCGGGGTCGCGGTACGCAGTATTTT. It specifies CASSQERGRGTQYF.

This clonotype was seen more than once but under ten times. The rearrangement joins TRBV14 to TRBJ2-1; 9 nucleotides match TRBD2. CDR1 is SGHDN, CDR2 FVKESK, per germline. Trimming removed 3 bases from V and 12 bases from J; junction bases left unmatched: 12. This CDR3 spans 15 amino acids. The CDR3 sequence is CASSHPGLAPVGQFF. In DNA form, the CDR3 reads TGTGCCAGCAGCCACCCAGGACTAGCGCCCGTAGGGCAGTTCTTC.

This clonotype has more than one count but fewer than ten. This chain connects TRBV27 to TRBJ1-2; D perhaps matches TRBD1 (6 bases). The ends were cut back, 7 bases at V and 4 bases at J, with 10 bases in the middle. CDR3 length: 12 amino acids. CDR1 is MNHEY and CDR2 is SMNVEV in the germline V gene (reference sequence). CDR3 sequence reads: CASKGGAYGYTF. The CDR3 DNA follows: TGTGCCAGCAAAGGGGGGGCCTATGGCTACACCTTC.

This rearrangement joins TRBV12-3 or TRBV12-4 to TRBJ2-4; tentatively, D is TRBD1 or TRBD2 (5 bases each). V shed 3 bases and J shed 7 bases, with 10 bases lying between them. The CDR3 loop spans 13 amino acids. The CDR3 loop reads CASSLGVGNIQYF. CDR3 DNA: TGTGCCAGCAGTTTGGGGGTGGGGAACATTCAGTACTTC.